Each of the 30 T cell receptor beta chains below was sequenced from the same sample in a study of lymphopenia after photon versus proton radiotherapy. The repertoire was sequenced with immunoSEQ multiplex PCR; TCRdb's copy has only in-frame clones and lacks some. Found here are 40,000 to 45,000 clones, about four fifths of them singletons; the top ten hold less than 30%. Sequences were derived from peripheral blood, sampled from a patient treated with proton-based radiotherapy. The receptors derive from a woman in her seventies with pancreatic cancer.

V and J are TRBV6-5 and TRBJ2-1; weak D call: TRBD1 (7 bases). Germline lookup yields CDR1 MNHEY and CDR2 SVGAGI. The CDR3 runs 13 residues. Trimming took 5 bases from V and 15 from J, leaving 20 bases between them. The CDR3: CASSPSTGRSVFF. DNA of the CDR3: TGTGCCAGCAGTCCATCGACAGGGAGGTCGGTGTTCTTC.

The genes are TRBV7-2 and TRBJ2-7; D gene unclear. The germline V gene encodes CDR1 SGHTA and CDR2 FQGNSA. The CDR3 runs 14 residues. V dropped 2 bases and J dropped 5 bases, with 13 bases sitting between them. The CDR3 sequence is CASSLYMGWNEQYF. In DNA, the CDR3 is TGTGCCAGCAGCTTATACATGGGTTGGAACGAGCAGTACTTC.

This clone was observed once. The V gene is TRBV13, the J gene TRBJ2-1; 8 bases are a match to TRBD2. There are 15 residues in the CDR3. V shed 5 bases, J shed 7 bases, and the junction held 10 bases outside the gene matches. Germline V lookup: CDR1 PRHDT, CDR2 FYEKMQ (reference sequence). In DNA, the CDR3 is TGTGCCAGCAGCATCTTAAGCGGGAGTGAGAATGAGCAGTTCTTC. Protein product: CASSILSGSENEQFF.

This sequence joins TRBV2 and TRBJ1-2, with TRBD1 matching over 7 bases. The junction had 9 bases not matched to a gene; V was cut back by 7 bases and J by 1 base. The CDR3 is 15 residues long. Germline V gene lookup returns CDR1 SNHLY and CDR2 FYNNEI. CDR3 sequence: CASNSAGTDNYGYTF. CDR3 sequence (DNA): TGTGCCAGCAATTCTGCCGGGACAGATAACTATGGCTACACCTTC.

This clone was seen only a few times. This chain joins TRBV30 and TRBJ2-5, with D possibly matching TRBD1 (5 bases). V gave up 1 base and J gave up 5 bases, with 14 bases separating them. From germline, CDR1 is GTSNPN and CDR2 SVGIG (reference sequence). CDR3 size: 14 residues. The CDR3 protein is CAWSGGRSLETQYF. CDR3 DNA: TGTGCCTGGAGTGGGGGCCGTTCACTGGAGACCCAGTACTTC.

The chain combines TRBV19 with TRBJ1-5, with D maybe TRBD1 (5 bases). The germline V gene has CDR1 LNHDA and CDR2 SQIVND (reference sequence). CDR3 length: 15 amino acids. V dropped 5 bases and J dropped 0 bases, with 11 bases sitting between them. This CDR3 is CASSPTAYSNQPQHF. The CDR3 nucleotides are TGTGCCAGTAGTCCGACAGCATATAGCAATCAGCCCCAGCATTTT. Drawing the rest from reference TRBV19 and TRBJ1-5, the complete variable domain is DGGITQSPKYLFRKEGQNVTLSCEQNLNHDAMYWYRQDPGQGLRLIYYSQIVNDFQKGDIAEGYSVSREKKESFPLTVTSAQKNPTAFYLCASSPTAYSNQPQHFGDGTRLSIL.

The chain carries TRBV5-4 and TRBJ2-5; 7 nucleotides match TRBD2. The closer fit of TRBJ2-7 to the DNA end suggests the J call may be wrong. The CDR3 runs 13 residues. The V gene's germline CDR1 is SGHNT and CDR2 YYREEE (reference sequence). CDR3 DNA sequence: TGTGCCAGCAGCATTAGCGGGCAATACGAGCAGTACTTC. Its protein is CASSISGQYEQYF.

The J gene is TRBJ2-7, the V gene TRBV2, with D hard to call. From germline, CDR1 is SNHLY and CDR2 FYNNEI. Trimming took 7 bases from V and 6 from J, leaving 16 bases between them. The CDR3 consists of 13 residues. CDR3 sequence (DNA): TGTGCCAGCAAAATCCGTGGGCCTGGCGAGCAGTACTTC. Translated, it gives CASKIRGPGEQYF.

The chain combines TRBV7-2 with TRBJ2-7; no firm D call. The germline V gene encodes CDR1 SGHTA and CDR2 FQGNSA. V shed 2 bases and J shed 1 base, with 9 bases lying between them. The CDR3 has 14 amino acids. The CDR3 nucleotides read TGTGCCAGCAGCTTATGGTCCCTATCCTACGAGCAGTACTTC. This encodes CASSLWSLSYEQYF.

The chain is built from TRBV7-3 and TRBJ2-2, with 11 positions matching TRBD2. With 5 bases clipped from V and 7 bases from J, the junction kept 9 bases outside the gene matches. The CDR3 sequence is 16 residues long. Germline V gene data show CDR1 as SGHTA and CDR2 as FQGTGA. CDR3 nucleotide sequence: TGTGCCAGCAGCCCCAGGCTAGCGGGAGGTTTCGGGGAGCTGTTTTTT. Residues: CASSPRLAGGFGELFF.

V is TRBV27 and J is TRBJ2-3; 7 positions agree with TRBD1. This CDR3 spans 15 amino acids. J lost 1 base, V lost 1 base, and 2 bases had no gene match. Germline V gene sequence: CDR1 MNHEY, CDR2 SMNVEV (reference sequence). The CDR3 DNA reads as TGTGCCAGCAGTTTATACAGGGGAGGCACAGATACGCAGTATTTT. It specifies CASSLYRGGTDTQYF.

The rearrangement links TRBV18 to TRBJ2-7, with TRBD2 identical over 13 bases. After removal of 4 bases from V and 7 bases from J, the junction contained 7 bases not matched to a gene. CDR1 is KGHSH and CDR2 is LQKENI in the germline V gene. This CDR3 has 15 residues. Here the CDR3 reads CASSLGLAGVGEQYF. CDR3 nucleotides: TGTGCCAGCTCACTCGGACTAGCGGGAGTCGGGGAGCAGTACTTC.

The chain links TRBV15 to TRBJ2-1; D possibly corresponds to TRBD2 (6 bases). The ends were cut back, 0 bases at V and 8 bases at J, with 11 bases in the middle. The germline gives CDR1 LNHNV, CDR2 YYDKDF (reference sequence). The CDR3 covers 14 residues. The CDR3, as DNA: TGTGCCACCAGCAGAGAGGGGGGTAATGATGAGCAGTTCTTC. This gives the protein CATSREGGNDEQFF.

J is TRBJ2-7 and V is TRBV19, with D possibly matching TRBD1 (6 bases). The CDR3 has 15 amino acids. V lost 5 bases, J lost 6 bases, and 20 bases lay in between. Germline V gives CDR1 LNHDA, CDR2 SQIVND (reference sequence). CDR3 loop: CASSGQLEGEGEQYF. The CDR3 DNA reads as TGTGCCAGTAGTGGTCAGCTAGAGGGGGAAGGCGAGCAGTACTTC.

The chain joins TRBV25-1 to TRBJ2-1, with 8 bases fitting TRBD2. With 6 bases clipped from V and 0 bases from J, the junction kept 1 base outside the gene matches. The V gene's germline CDR1 is MGHDK and CDR2 SYGVNS. The length of the CDR3 is 14 residues. The CDR3 spells CASRSGSSYNEQFF. CDR3 coding DNA: TGTGCCAGCAGAAGCGGGAGCTCCTACAATGAGCAGTTCTTC. Based on the CDR3 plus reference TRBV25-1 and TRBJ2-1, the full variable domain is EADIYQTPRYLVIGTGKKITLECSQTMGHDKMYWYQQDPGMELHLIHYSYGVNSTEKGDLSSESTVSRIRTEHFPLTLESARPSHTSQYLCASRSGSSYNEQFFGPGTRLTVL.

The V gene is TRBV4-3, the J gene TRBJ2-3, with TRBD2 identical over 10 bases. CDR1 is LGHNA, CDR2 YSLEER, per germline. This CDR3 comprises 18 residues. The ends lost 4 bases at V and 4 bases at J; junction bases unmatched: 14. The CDR3 region has the DNA TGCGCCAGCAGCCCAACTAGCGGGACGCTTTTGGGCTCAGATACGCAGTATTTT. Translating gives CASSPTSGTLLGSDTQYF.

The chain joins TRBV7-6 to TRBJ2-7, with 9 positions matching TRBD2. The CDR3 loop spans 16 amino acids. CDR1 is SGHVS, CDR2 FNYEAQ, per germline. V lost 5 bases and J lost 5; bases outside the gene matches: 13. The CDR3 coding sequence is TGTGCCAGCAGCCTCCGTGGTTCTAGCGGGATTAACGAGCAGTACTTC. Protein product: CASSLRGSSGINEQYF.

About this clone: The same CDR3 is also encoded by other DNA sequences in this sample. CDR3: CASSPGSGNTIYF. Written as DNA, the CDR3 is TGTGCCAGCTCACCGGGGTCTGGAAACACCATATATTTT. The rearrangement uses TRBV18 and TRBJ1-3; the D is unclear. Per the germline V gene, CDR1 is KGHSH and CDR2 is LQKENI. The CDR3 length is 13 residues. The ends were cut back, 3 bases at V and 1 base at J, with 4 bases in the middle.

About this clone itself: One end of the junction varies from germline; a read error may be responsible. This rearrangement joins TRBV30 to TRBJ2-5, with D hard to call. The closer fit of TRBJ2-7 to the DNA end suggests the J call may be wrong. The CDR3 totals 12 residues. Per germline, CDR1 GTSNPN and CDR2 SVGIG (reference sequence). CDR3 amino acids: CAWMVIGYEQYF. CDR3 nucleotide sequence: TGTGCTTGGATGGTAATAGGTTACGAGCAGTACTTC.

This chain joins TRBV6-1 and TRBJ2-1; 11 bases align to TRBD1. Per the germline V gene, CDR1 is MNHNS and CDR2 is SASEGT. Trimming removed 6 bases from V and 5 bases from J; junction bases left unmatched: 6. This CDR3 is built from 15 residues. This CDR3 is CASSSGGQGDNEQFF. As DNA, the CDR3 is TGTGCCAGCAGCTCAGGGGGACAGGGGGACAATGAGCAGTTCTTC.

The rearrangement links TRBV30 to TRBJ1-1, with TRBD1 identical over 9 bases. Germline CDR1 reads GTSNPN; CDR2 reads SVGIG (reference sequence). The CDR3 is 15 amino acids. Trimming cost V 0 bases and J 1 base; bases outside gene matches: 3. CDR3 nucleotide sequence: TGTGCCTGGAGTGTAGGGGACAGGGCGAACACTGAAGCTTTCTTT. It is translated as CAWSVGDRANTEAFF.

The V and J genes are TRBV6-1 and TRBJ2-2, with D unresolved. Trimming took 10 bases from V and 6 from J, leaving 9 bases between them. This CDR3 contains 11 residues. Germline loops: CDR1 MNHNS, CDR2 SASEGT. The CDR3 region has the DNA TGTGCCACCAAAAATTCCGGGGAGCTGTTTTTT. Protein: CATKNSGELFF.

The chain employs TRBV27 and TRBJ2-7; weak D call: TRBD2 (5 bases). V was cut by 2 bases and J by 8 bases, with 13 bases left in between. The germline V gene encodes CDR1 MNHEY and CDR2 SMNVEV (reference sequence). The CDR3 length is 13 residues. CDR3 coding DNA: TGTGCCAGCAGTTTACACGGGGATACGAAGCAGTACTTC. Its translation is CASSLHGDTKQYF.

The chain is built from TRBV7-2 and TRBJ2-4; TRBD2 agrees at 8 bases. The ends lost 2 bases at V and 5 bases at J; junction bases unmatched: 11. CDR1 and CDR2 (germline): SGHTA, FQGNSA. The CDR3 runs to 17 residues. CDR3 sequence reads: CASSLLSASGRENIQYF. The CDR3 DNA sequence: TGTGCCAGCAGCTTATTATCGGCTAGCGGGCGAGAAAACATTCAGTACTTC. Supplemented by reference TRBV7-2 and TRBJ2-4, the full variable domain reads GAGVSQSPSNKVTEKGKDVELRCDPISGHTALYWYRQSLGQGLEFLIYFQGNSAPDKSGLPSDRFSAERTGGSVSTLTIQRTQQEDSAVYLCASSLLSASGRENIQYFGAGTRLSVL.

The chain couples TRBV28 to TRBJ2-7; the D is unclear. This CDR3 is 15 amino acids long. V gave up 3 bases and J gave up 1 base, with 13 bases separating them. Per germline, CDR1 MDHEN and CDR2 SYDVKM. CDR3 residues: CASSFKRSESYEQYF. CDR3 nucleotide sequence: TGTGCCAGCAGTTTTAAGAGGTCCGAGTCCTACGAGCAGTACTTC.

The genes are TRBV29-1 and TRBJ1-1; the match to TRBD1 covers 9 bases. Germline V gene sequence: CDR1 SQVTM, CDR2 ANQGSEA. The V gene end was trimmed by 4 bases and the J gene end by 2 bases; junction bases not matched to a gene: 5. The CDR3 sequence is 14 residues long. This CDR3 is CSVALDRGNTEAFF. The CDR3 nucleotides are TGCAGCGTTGCTTTGGACAGGGGAAACACTGAAGCTTTCTTT.

The rearrangement joins TRBV15 to TRBJ2-7, with 10 bases matching TRBD2. Unmatched junction bases numbered 6, after V lost 0 bases and J lost 7 bases. The CDR3 is 15 amino acids. The V gene's germline CDR1 is LNHNV and CDR2 YYDKDF (reference sequence). In DNA, the CDR3 is TGTGCCACCAGCAGAGAGGCTAGCGGGAGACGGGAGCAGTACTTC. Protein: CATSREASGRREQYF.

This clone was observed a single time. The chain has TRBV30 and TRBJ1-2; D is possibly TRBD1 (5 bases). V lost 0 bases and J 2 bases, leaving 7 bases between the germline ends. The CDR3 extends over 13 amino acids. From germline, CDR1 is GTSNPN and CDR2 SVGIG (reference sequence). The CDR3 bases are TGTGCCTGGAGTGTGGGGCAGAACTATGGCTACACCTTC. As protein: CAWSVGQNYGYTF.

This rearrangement joins TRBV19 to TRBJ2-7, with unresolved D. V lost 9 bases and J lost 2, with 11 bases in between. In germline, CDR1 is LNHDA, CDR2 SQIVND (reference sequence). The CDR3 spans 12 residues. CDR3 bases: TGTGCCAGCACATCCCCGGCCTACGAGCAGTACTTC. Encoded protein: CASTSPAYEQYF.

The genes are TRBV29-1 and TRBJ2-3, with D perhaps TRBD1 (5 bases). Trimming stripped 5 bases from V and 3 bases from J, with 27 bases between. The germline V gene encodes CDR1 SQVTM and CDR2 ANQGSEA. The CDR3 loop spans 18 amino acids. In DNA form, the CDR3 reads TGCAGCGTTACCTTGTATTCAGGGTCGCGGTTAAGTACAGATACGCAGTATTTT. The encoded protein is CSVTLYSGSRLSTDTQYF.